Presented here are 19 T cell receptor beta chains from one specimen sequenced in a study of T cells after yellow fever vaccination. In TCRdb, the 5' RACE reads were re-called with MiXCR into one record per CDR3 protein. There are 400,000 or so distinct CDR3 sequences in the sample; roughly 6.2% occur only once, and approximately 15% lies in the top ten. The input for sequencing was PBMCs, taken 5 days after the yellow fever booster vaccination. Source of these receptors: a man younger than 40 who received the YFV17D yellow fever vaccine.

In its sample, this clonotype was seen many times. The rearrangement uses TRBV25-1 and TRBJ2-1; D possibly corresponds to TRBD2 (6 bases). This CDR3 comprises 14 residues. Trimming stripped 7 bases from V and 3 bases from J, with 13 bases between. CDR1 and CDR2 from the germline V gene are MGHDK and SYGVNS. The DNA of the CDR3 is TGTGCCAGCACCCCCGGGACTTACTACAATGAGCAGTTCTTC. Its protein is CASTPGTYYNEQFF.

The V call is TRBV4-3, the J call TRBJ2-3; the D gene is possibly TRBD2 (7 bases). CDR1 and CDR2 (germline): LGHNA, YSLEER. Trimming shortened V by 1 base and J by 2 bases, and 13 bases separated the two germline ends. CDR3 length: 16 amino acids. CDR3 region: CASSQGGGVLTDTQYF. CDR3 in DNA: TGCGCCAGCAGCCAAGGCGGGGGCGTCCTCACAGATACGCAGTATTTT.

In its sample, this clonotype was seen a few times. In DNA form, the CDR3 reads TGCGCCAGCAGCTTCGGCGGGAGTTCGTTGACCGGGGAGCTGTTTTTT. Its protein is CASSFGGSSLTGELFF. The genes are TRBV5-1 and TRBJ2-2; TRBD2 aligns across 7 bases. The CDR3 is made up of 16 amino acids. Germline loops: CDR1 SGHRS, CDR2 YFSETQ. With 2 bases clipped from V and 5 bases from J, the junction kept 9 bases outside the gene matches.

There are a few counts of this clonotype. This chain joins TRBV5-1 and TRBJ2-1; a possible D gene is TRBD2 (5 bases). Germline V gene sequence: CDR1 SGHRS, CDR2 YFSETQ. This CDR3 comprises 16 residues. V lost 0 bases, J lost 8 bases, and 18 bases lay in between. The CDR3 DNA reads TGCGCCAGCAGCTTGGCCACAAGCTGGGCCGGGGATGAGCAGTTCTTC. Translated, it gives CASSLATSWAGDEQFF.

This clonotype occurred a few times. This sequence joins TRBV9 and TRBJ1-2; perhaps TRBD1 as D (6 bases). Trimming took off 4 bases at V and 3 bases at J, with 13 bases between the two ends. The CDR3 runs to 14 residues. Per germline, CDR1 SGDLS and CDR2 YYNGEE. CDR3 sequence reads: CASSLQAGDYGYTF. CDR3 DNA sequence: TGTGCCAGCAGCCTCCAGGCAGGGGACTATGGCTACACCTTC.

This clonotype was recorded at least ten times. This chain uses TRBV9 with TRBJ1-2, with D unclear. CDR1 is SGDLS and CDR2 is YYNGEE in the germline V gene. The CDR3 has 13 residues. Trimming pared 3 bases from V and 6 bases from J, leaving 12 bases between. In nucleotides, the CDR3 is TGTGCCAGCAGCGCCCTGAAAGTCGATGGCTACACCTTC. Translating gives CASSALKVDGYTF.

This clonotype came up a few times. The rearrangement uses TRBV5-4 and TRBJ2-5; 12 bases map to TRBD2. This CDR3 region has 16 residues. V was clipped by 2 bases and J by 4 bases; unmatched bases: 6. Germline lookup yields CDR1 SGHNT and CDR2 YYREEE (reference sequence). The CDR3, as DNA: TGTGCCAGCAGCTTCTGGCTAGCGGGAGGGCCAGAGACCCAGTACTTC. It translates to CASSFWLAGGPETQYF.

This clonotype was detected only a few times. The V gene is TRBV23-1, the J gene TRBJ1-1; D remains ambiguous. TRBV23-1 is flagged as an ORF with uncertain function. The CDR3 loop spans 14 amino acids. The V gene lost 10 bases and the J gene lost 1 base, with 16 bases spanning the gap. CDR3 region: CANTPPAANTEAFF. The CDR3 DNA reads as TGCGCCAACACCCCTCCGGCAGCGAACACTGAAGCTTTCTTT.

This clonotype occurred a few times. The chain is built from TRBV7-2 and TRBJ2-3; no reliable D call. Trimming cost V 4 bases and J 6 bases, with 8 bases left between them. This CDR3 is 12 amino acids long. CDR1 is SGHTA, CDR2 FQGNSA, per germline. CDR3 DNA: TGTGCCAGCAGCTCCTTCGTTGATACGCAGTATTTT. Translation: CASSSFVDTQYF.

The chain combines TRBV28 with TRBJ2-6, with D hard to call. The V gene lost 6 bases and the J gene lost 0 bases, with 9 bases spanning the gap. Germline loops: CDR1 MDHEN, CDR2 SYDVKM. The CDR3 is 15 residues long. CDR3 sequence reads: CASSAGSSGANVLTF. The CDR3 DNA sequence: TGTGCCAGCAGCGCCGGAAGCTCTGGGGCCAACGTCCTGACTTTC.

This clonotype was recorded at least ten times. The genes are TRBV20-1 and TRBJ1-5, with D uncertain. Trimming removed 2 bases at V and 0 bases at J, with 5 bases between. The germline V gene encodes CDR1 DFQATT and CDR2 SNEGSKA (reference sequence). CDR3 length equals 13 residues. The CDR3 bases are TGCAGTGCTAGAAGAGATAGCAATCAGCCCCAGCATTTT. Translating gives CSARRDSNQPQHF.

The CDR3 DNA follows: TGTGCCAGCAGCCAGTCCCCCCCTCCTACCTCCTACAATGAGCAGTTCTTC. Translating it yields CASSQSPPPTSYNEQFF. This chain uses TRBV7-2 with TRBJ2-1; D remains unclear. Between the trimmed V and J ends, which lost 5 bases and 0 bases, there was a span of 17 bases. Germline CDR1 reads SGHTA; CDR2 reads FQGNSA. CDR3 size: 17 residues.

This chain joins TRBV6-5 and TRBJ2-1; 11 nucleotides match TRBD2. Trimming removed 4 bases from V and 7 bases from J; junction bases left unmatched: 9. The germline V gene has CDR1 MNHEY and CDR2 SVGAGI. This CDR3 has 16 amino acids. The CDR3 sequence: CASSSLAGGPGNEQFF. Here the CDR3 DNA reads TGTGCCAGCAGTTCGTTAGCGGGAGGGCCGGGGAATGAGCAGTTCTTC.

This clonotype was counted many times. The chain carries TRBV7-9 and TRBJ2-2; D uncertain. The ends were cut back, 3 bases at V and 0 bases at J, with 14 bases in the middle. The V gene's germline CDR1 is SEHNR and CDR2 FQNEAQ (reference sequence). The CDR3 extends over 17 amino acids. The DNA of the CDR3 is TGTGCCAGCAGCTTGGGCGTCCCTTTAACGAACACCGGGGAGCTGTTTTTT. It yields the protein CASSLGVPLTNTGELFF.

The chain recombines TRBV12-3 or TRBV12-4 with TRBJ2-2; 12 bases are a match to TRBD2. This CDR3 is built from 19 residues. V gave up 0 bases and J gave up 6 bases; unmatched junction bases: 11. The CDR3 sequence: CASSLALGLAGKRSGELFF. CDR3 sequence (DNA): TGTGCCAGCAGTTTAGCGCTCGGACTAGCGGGAAAAAGGTCCGGGGAGCTGTTTTTT.

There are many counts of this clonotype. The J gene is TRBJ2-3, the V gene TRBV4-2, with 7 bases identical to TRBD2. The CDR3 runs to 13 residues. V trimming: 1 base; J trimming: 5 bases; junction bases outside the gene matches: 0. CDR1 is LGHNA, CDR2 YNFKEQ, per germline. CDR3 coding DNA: TGTGCCAGCAGCCAAGTAGCGGGAGATACGCAGTATTTT. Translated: CASSQVAGDTQYF.

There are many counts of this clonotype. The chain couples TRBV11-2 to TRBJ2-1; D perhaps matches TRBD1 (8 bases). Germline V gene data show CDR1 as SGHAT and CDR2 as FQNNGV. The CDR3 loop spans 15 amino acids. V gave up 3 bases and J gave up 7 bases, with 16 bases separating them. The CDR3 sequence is CASSFLQGEGNEQFF. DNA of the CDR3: TGTGCCAGCAGCTTCTTACAGGGGGAGGGGAATGAGCAGTTCTTC.

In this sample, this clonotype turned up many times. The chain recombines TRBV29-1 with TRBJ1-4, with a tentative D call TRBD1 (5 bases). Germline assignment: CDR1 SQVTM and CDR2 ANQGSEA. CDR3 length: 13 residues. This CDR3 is CSTKGAEGEKLFF. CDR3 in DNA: TGCAGTACTAAAGGGGCGGAAGGAGAAAAACTGTTTTTT. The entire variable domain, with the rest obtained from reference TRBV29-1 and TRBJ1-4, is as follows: SAVISQKPSRDICQRGTSLTIQCQVDSQVTMMFWYRQQPGQSLTLIATANQGSEATYESGFVIDKFPISRPNLTFSTLTVSNMSPEDSSIYLCSTKGAEGEKLFFGSGTQLSVL.

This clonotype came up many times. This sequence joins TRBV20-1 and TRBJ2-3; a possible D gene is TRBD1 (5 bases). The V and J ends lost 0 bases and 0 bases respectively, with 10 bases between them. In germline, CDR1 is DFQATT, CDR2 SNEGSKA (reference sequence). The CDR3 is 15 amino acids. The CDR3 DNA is TGCAGTGCTAGAGATCTCGGACAAAGCACAGATACGCAGTATTTT. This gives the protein CSARDLGQSTDTQYF.